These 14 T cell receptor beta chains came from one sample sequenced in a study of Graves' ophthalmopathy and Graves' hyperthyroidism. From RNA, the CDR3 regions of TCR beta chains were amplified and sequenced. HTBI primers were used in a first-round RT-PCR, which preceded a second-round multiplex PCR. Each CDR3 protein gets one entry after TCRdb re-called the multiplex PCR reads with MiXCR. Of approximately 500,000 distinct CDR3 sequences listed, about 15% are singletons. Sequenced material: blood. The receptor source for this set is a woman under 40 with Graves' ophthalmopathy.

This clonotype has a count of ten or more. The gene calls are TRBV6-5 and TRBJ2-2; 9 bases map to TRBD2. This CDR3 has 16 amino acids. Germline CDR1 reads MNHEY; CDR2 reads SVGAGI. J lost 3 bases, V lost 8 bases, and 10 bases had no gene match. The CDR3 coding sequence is TGTGCCAGCTTCCGCGGGGGGGGGGCGGACACCGGGGAGCTGTTTTTT. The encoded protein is CASFRGGGADTGELFF.

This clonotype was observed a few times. CDR3 amino acids: CASSQSLAQTGYTF. Here the CDR3 DNA reads TGTGCCAGTAGCCAGAGCCTGGCTCAGACTGGCTACACCTTC. The rearrangement uses TRBV19 and TRBJ1-2, with D hard to call. The CDR3 is made up of 14 amino acids. Germline loops: CDR1 LNHDA, CDR2 SQIVND (reference sequence). V was cut by 6 bases and J by 7 bases, with 18 bases left in between.

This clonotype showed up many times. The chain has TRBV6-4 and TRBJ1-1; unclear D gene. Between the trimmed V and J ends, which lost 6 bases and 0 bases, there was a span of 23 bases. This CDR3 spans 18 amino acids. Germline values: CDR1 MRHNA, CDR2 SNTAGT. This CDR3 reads CASRRRAGSSTMNTEAFF. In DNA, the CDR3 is TGTGCCAGCAGGCGGCGGGCAGGATCCTCGACTATGAACACTGAAGCTTTCTTT.

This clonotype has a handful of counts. The CDR3: CASSLVGGESYEQYF. CDR3 bases: TGCGCCAGCAGCTTGGTGGGGGGAGAGTCCTACGAGCAGTACTTC. The V and J genes are TRBV5-1 and TRBJ2-7, with D possibly matching TRBD2 (6 bases). The germline V gene encodes CDR1 SGHRS and CDR2 YFSETQ. This CDR3 is built from 15 residues. V was clipped by 0 bases and J by 1 base, with 11 bases between them. Full variable domain (remainder filled in from reference TRBV5-1 and TRBJ2-7): KAGVTQTPRYLIKTRGQQVTLSCSPISGHRSVSWYQQTPGQGLQFLFEYFSETQRNKGNFPGRFSGRQFSNSRSEMNVSTLELGDSALYLCASSLVGGESYEQYFGPGTRLTVT.

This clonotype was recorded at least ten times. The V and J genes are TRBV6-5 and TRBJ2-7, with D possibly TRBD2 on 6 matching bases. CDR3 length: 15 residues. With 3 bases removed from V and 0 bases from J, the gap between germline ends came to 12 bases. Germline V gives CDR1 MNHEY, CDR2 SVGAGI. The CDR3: CASSYVAAVSYEQYF. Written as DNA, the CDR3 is TGTGCCAGCAGTTATGTAGCGGCGGTCTCCTACGAGCAGTACTTC.

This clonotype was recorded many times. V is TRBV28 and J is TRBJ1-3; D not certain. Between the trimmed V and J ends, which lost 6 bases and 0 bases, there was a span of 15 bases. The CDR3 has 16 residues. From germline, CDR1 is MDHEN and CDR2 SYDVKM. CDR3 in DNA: TGTGCCAGCAGCTTCGGGGAAGAGGGCTCTGGAAACACCATATATTTT. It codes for CASSFGEEGSGNTIYF.

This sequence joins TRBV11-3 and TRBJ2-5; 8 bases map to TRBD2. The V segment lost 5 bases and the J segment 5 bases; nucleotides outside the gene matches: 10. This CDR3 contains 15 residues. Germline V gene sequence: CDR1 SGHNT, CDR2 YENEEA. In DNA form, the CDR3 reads TGTGCCAGCAGCCCTCGGGGACTAGGGGGGGAGACCCAGTACTTC. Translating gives CASSPRGLGGETQYF. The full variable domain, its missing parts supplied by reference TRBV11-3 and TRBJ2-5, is EAGVVQSPRYKIIEKKQPVAFWCNPISGHNTLYWYLQNLGQGPELLIRYENEEAVDDSQLPKDRFSAERLKGVDSTLKIQPAELGDSAVYLCASSPRGLGGETQYFGPGTRLLVL.

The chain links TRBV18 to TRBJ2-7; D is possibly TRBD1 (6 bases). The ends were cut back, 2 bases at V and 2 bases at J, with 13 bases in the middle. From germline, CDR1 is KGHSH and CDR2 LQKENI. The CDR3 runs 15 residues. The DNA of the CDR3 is TGTGCCAGCTCACCAATAGGTCCAGGGGCCTACGAGCAGTACTTC. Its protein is CASSPIGPGAYEQYF.

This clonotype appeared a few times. The CDR3, as DNA: TGTGCCAGCAGTCGGCTGACCTACACAGATACGCAGTATTTT. This encodes CASSRLTYTDTQYF. The rearrangement joins TRBV6-1 to TRBJ2-3; D uncertain. The CDR3 has 14 residues. V lost 5 bases and J lost 2, with 11 bases in between. In germline, CDR1 is MNHNS, CDR2 SASEGT.

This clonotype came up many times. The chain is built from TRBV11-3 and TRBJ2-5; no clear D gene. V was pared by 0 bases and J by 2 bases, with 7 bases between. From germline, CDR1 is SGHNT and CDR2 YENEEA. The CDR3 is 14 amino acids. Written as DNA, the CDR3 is TGTGCCAGCAGCTTAGATGGCGTGCAAGAGACCCAGTACTTC. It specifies CASSLDGVQETQYF.

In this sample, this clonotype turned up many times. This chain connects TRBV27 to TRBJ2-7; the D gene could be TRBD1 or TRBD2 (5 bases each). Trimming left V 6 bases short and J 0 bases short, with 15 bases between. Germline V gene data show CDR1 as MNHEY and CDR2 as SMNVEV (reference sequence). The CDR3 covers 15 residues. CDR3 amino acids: CASRPKAGGSYEQYF. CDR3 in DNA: TGTGCCAGCAGACCGAAGGCTGGGGGCTCCTACGAGCAGTACTTC.

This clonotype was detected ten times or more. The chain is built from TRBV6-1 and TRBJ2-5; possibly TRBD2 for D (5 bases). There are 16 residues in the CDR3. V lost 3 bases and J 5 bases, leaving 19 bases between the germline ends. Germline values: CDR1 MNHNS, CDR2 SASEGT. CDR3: CASSDLPGMVVETQYF. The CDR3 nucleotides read TGTGCCAGCAGTGACCTCCCCGGGATGGTGGTGGAGACCCAGTACTTC.

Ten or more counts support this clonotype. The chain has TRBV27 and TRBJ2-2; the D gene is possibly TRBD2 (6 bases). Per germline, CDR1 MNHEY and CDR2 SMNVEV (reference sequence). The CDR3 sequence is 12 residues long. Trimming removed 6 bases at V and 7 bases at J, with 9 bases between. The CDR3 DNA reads TGTGCCAGCAGCGGGGGACGCGGGGAGCTGTTTTTT. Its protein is CASSGGRGELFF.

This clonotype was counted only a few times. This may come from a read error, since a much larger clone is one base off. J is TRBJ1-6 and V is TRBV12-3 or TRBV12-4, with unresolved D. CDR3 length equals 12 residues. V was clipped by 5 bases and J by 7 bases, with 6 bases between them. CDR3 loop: CASSDRNSPLHF. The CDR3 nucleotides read TGTGCCAGCAGTGACCGAAATTCACCCCTCCACTTT.